Following are 25 T cell receptor beta chains from one sample sequenced in a study of blood T cell repertoires in COVID-19. The protocol was immunoSEQ multiplex PCR, while the TCRdb copy is restricted to in-frame clones and leaves out a portion. In the table there are approximately 280,000 clones, under 90% of which are singletons. Sequenced input: peripheral blood. The receptors shown here come from a middle-aged man with acute or convalescent COVID-19.

V gene TRBV7-2 combines with J gene TRBJ2-1; TRBD2 aligns across 12 bases. V trimming: 5 bases; J trimming: 7 bases; junction bases outside the gene matches: 9. Germline CDR1 SGHTA, CDR2 FQGNSA. This CDR3 contains 16 residues. This chain's CDR3 is CASSALAGGPWNEQFF. The CDR3 nucleotides are TGTGCCAGCAGCGCGCTAGCGGGGGGGCCCTGGAATGAGCAGTTCTTC.

The chain carries TRBV6-5 and TRBJ2-7; D might be TRBD2 (6 bases). The CDR3 length is 14 residues. V gave up 8 bases and J gave up 3 bases, with 17 bases separating them. CDR1 is MNHEY and CDR2 is SVGAGI in the germline V gene. CDR3 in DNA: TGTGCCAGCGGCCGGGCTAGCGTTTACTACGAGCAGTACTTC. This sequence encodes CASGRASVYYEQYF.

The chain combines TRBV19 with TRBJ2-3; D might be TRBD2 (6 bases). Between the trimmed V and J ends, which lost 8 bases and 5 bases, there was a span of 20 bases. Germline V gives CDR1 LNHDA, CDR2 SQIVND (reference sequence). CDR3 length: 15 amino acids. This chain's CDR3 is CASVPTGVAGDTQYF. The CDR3 DNA follows: TGTGCCAGTGTCCCCACGGGGGTAGCCGGAGATACGCAGTATTTT. Full variable domain (remainder filled in from reference TRBV19 and TRBJ2-3): DGGITQSPKYLFRKEGQNVTLSCEQNLNHDAMYWYRQDPGQGLRLIYYSQIVNDFQKGDIAEGYSVSREKKESFPLTVTSAQKNPTAFYLCASVPTGVAGDTQYFGPGTRLTVL.

V gene TRBV9 combines with J gene TRBJ2-5; 7 bases agree with TRBD2. The CDR3 has 14 amino acids. After removal of 0 bases from V and 5 bases from J, the junction contained 4 bases not matched to a gene. The V gene's germline CDR1 is SGDLS and CDR2 YYNGEE. This chain's CDR3 is CASSVGTRRETQYF. The CDR3, as DNA: TGTGCCAGCAGCGTAGGGACTAGGAGGGAGACCCAGTACTTC.

The chain is built from TRBV19 and TRBJ1-1; D remains ambiguous. The CDR3 runs 11 residues. Trimming cost V 9 bases and J 7 bases, with 12 bases left between them. The germline gives CDR1 LNHDA, CDR2 SQIVND (reference sequence). The chain's CDR3 is CASGGSFEAFF. DNA of the CDR3: TGTGCCAGCGGAGGTAGCTTTGAAGCTTTCTTT. The complete variable domain, with remaining parts taken from reference TRBV19 and TRBJ1-1, reads DGGITQSPKYLFRKEGQNVTLSCEQNLNHDAMYWYRQDPGQGLRLIYYSQIVNDFQKGDIAEGYSVSREKKESFPLTVTSAQKNPTAFYLCASGGSFEAFFGQGTRLTVV.

The CDR3 DNA follows: TGTGCCAGCAGTTTAAGGCGGGACAGGAGGGGCGAGCAGTACTTC. This translates into CASSLRRDRRGEQYF. This chain joins TRBV27 and TRBJ2-7; 8 nucleotides agree with TRBD1. The V segment lost 2 bases and the J segment 6 bases; nucleotides outside the gene matches: 9. Per the germline V gene, CDR1 is MNHEY and CDR2 is SMNVEV (reference sequence). The CDR3 spans 15 residues.

Ten or more counts support this clone. This chain uses TRBV2 with TRBJ2-1; 14 bases line up with TRBD2. The trim removed 6 bases at V and 9 bases at J, leaving 10 bases unmatched. The CDR3 loop spans 16 amino acids. The germline gives CDR1 SNHLY, CDR2 FYNNEI. CDR3 sequence: CASSPRTSGGYGEQFF. DNA for the CDR3: TGTGCCAGCAGCCCCAGGACTAGCGGGGGGTACGGTGAGCAGTTCTTC.

With regard to this clone: The sample has other DNA sequences that encode this CDR3 too. The rearrangement joins TRBV7-9 to TRBJ1-1, with TRBD1 as a possible D gene (6 bases). Germline CDR1 is SEHNR and CDR2 is FQNEAQ (reference sequence). The CDR3 loop spans 13 amino acids. Deletions cut 5 bases from V and 4 bases from J, with 11 bases between. The CDR3 protein is CASSLQGGTEAFF. CDR3 nucleotide sequence: TGTGCCAGCAGCCTACAGGGTGGCACTGAAGCTTTCTTT.

The gene calls are TRBV5-6 and TRBJ1-1, with D possibly TRBD1 on 5 matching bases. The CDR3 is made up of 18 amino acids. The germline V and J ends were trimmed by 3 bases and 2 bases, with 23 bases remaining between them. Per the germline V gene, CDR1 is SGHDT and CDR2 is YYEEEE. CDR3 nucleotides: TGTGCCAGCAGCTCTGGACCAGGAGGGACGAGGGGAAACACTGAAGCTTTCTTT. Translated: CASSSGPGGTRGNTEAFF.

J is TRBJ2-2 and V is TRBV27; D call uncertain. Trimming took off 3 bases at V and 4 bases at J, with 12 bases between the two ends. The CDR3 runs 15 residues. The V gene's germline CDR1 is MNHEY and CDR2 SMNVEV (reference sequence). CDR3 coding DNA: TGTGCCAGCAGTTTGGGCTATTCCATCACCGGGGAGCTGTTTTTT. Translation: CASSLGYSITGELFF.

Only a few counts were recorded for this clone. This chain connects TRBV2 to TRBJ1-4; no clear D gene. This CDR3 is built from 14 residues. V lost 5 bases and J 8 bases, leaving 15 bases between the germline ends. From germline, CDR1 is SNHLY and CDR2 FYNNEI. Here the CDR3 DNA reads TGTGCCAGCAGTCCCCTCACACCACGAGAAAAACTGTTTTTT. This gives the protein CASSPLTPREKLFF.

DNA of the CDR3: TGTGCCAGCATGTCGTCCCTTAACACCGGGGAGCTGTTTTTT. It translates to CASMSSLNTGELFF. V and J are TRBV6-5 and TRBJ2-2; unclear D gene. CDR1 is MNHEY and CDR2 is SVGAGI in the germline V gene. The CDR3 is made up of 14 amino acids. The germline V and J ends were trimmed by 7 bases and 2 bases, with 11 bases remaining between them.

The rearrangement joins TRBV20-1 to TRBJ1-2; D is undetermined. The ends were cut back, 3 bases at V and 7 bases at J, with 6 bases in the middle. This CDR3 region has 10 residues. Germline values: CDR1 DFQATT, CDR2 SNEGSKA (reference sequence). CDR3 protein: CSASRRGYTF. The CDR3 nucleotides read TGCAGTGCTAGTCGTCGTGGCTACACCTTC.

In its sample, this clone was seen once. The rearrangement links TRBV18 to TRBJ2-3, with 9 bases matching TRBD1. Germline loops: CDR1 KGHSH, CDR2 LQKENI. J was trimmed by 3 bases and V by 3 bases; bases with no gene match: 4. The CDR3 runs to 15 residues. CDR3 region: CASSPNRGRTDTQYF. DNA of the CDR3: TGTGCCAGCTCACCGAACAGGGGGCGAACAGATACGCAGTATTTT. The full variable domain, in which reference TRBV18 and TRBJ2-3 provide the parts outside the CDR3, is NAGVMQNPRHLVRRRGQEARLRCSPMKGHSHVYWYRQLPEEGLKFMVYLQKENIIDESGMPKERFSAEFPKEGPSILRIQQVVRGDSAAYFCASSPNRGRTDTQYFGPGTRLTVL.

The rearrangement links TRBV12-3 or TRBV12-4 to TRBJ1-5, with D possibly matching TRBD1 (6 bases). The CDR3 is 13 residues long. V dropped 2 bases and J dropped 8 bases, with 10 bases sitting between them. CDR3 amino acids: CASSLSPGEPQHF. DNA of the CDR3: TGTGCCAGCAGTTTATCTCCAGGGGAGCCCCAGCATTTT.

J is TRBJ1-1 and V is TRBV25-1, with D maybe TRBD1 (6 bases). V lost 6 bases to trimming and J lost 0 bases, with 11 bases between them. The CDR3 loop spans 14 amino acids. Germline V gene sequence: CDR1 MGHDK, CDR2 SYGVNS. The CDR3 loop is CASSNRAMNTEAFF. The CDR3 nucleotides read TGTGCCAGCAGCAACAGGGCCATGAACACTGAAGCTTTCTTT.

The rearrangement joins TRBV27 to TRBJ2-2, with 7 bases lining up with TRBD2. The CDR3 runs to 15 residues. Germline V lookup: CDR1 MNHEY, CDR2 SMNVEV (reference sequence). Germline trimming cut 5 bases from V and 4 bases from J; bases unmatched to any gene: 7. This CDR3 is CASSKLAVSTGELFF. DNA of the CDR3: TGTGCCAGCAGTAAGCTAGCGGTCAGCACCGGGGAGCTGTTTTTT.

The rearrangement links TRBV10-3 to TRBJ1-3, with D perhaps matching TRBD1 (6 bases). In germline, CDR1 is ENHRY, CDR2 SYGVKD. This CDR3 comprises 13 residues. Between the trimmed V and J ends, which lost 7 bases and 3 bases, there was a span of 10 bases. The CDR3 spells CAITGEHGNTIYF. CDR3 in DNA: TGTGCCATCACAGGGGAGCATGGAAACACCATATATTTT.

The genes are TRBV3-1 (or the pseudogene TRBV3-2) and TRBJ1-5; no reliable D call. CDR3 size: 14 residues. Trimming pared 1 base from V and 7 bases from J, leaving 11 bases between. Germline lookup yields CDR1 LGHDT and CDR2 YNNKEL (reference sequence). The CDR3 coding sequence is TGTGCCAGCAGCCAAGCCCTAGGGAGGCAGCCCCAGCATTTT. Its protein is CASSQALGRQPQHF.

The CDR3 sequence: CAWRSDSSYNSPLHF. CDR3 DNA sequence: TGTGCCTGGAGATCGGACAGCTCCTATAATTCACCCCTCCACTTT. This chain links TRBV30 with TRBJ1-6; D is perhaps TRBD1 (6 bases). Germline CDR1 reads GTSNPN; CDR2 reads SVGIG (reference sequence). Trimming stripped 3 bases from V and 0 bases from J, with 9 bases between. The CDR3 totals 15 residues.

This clone was seen a single time. The V gene is TRBV30, the J gene TRBJ2-5, with no clear D. The germline V and J ends were trimmed by 4 bases and 7 bases, with 16 bases remaining between them. In germline, CDR1 is GTSNPN, CDR2 SVGIG (reference sequence). The CDR3 sequence is 13 residues long. CDR3 nucleotides: TGTGCCTGGATGAGAGGTCGGCTAATGACCCAGTACTTC. Translating it yields CAWMRGRLMTQYF.

The chain has TRBV10-3 and TRBJ2-7; TRBD1 is a possible D gene (5 bases). Germline V gene lookup returns CDR1 ENHRY and CDR2 SYGVKD. This CDR3 spans 15 amino acids. V lost 0 bases, J lost 4 bases, and 13 bases lay in between. CDR3 loop: CAISESGRVGYEQYF. The DNA of the CDR3 is TGTGCCATCAGTGAGTCGGGGCGAGTCGGGTACGAGCAGTACTTC.

V gene TRBV5-1 combines with J gene TRBJ2-3; 7 positions agree with TRBD1. J lost 3 bases, V lost 3 bases, and 10 bases had no gene match. The CDR3 sequence is 16 residues long. Per the germline V gene, CDR1 is SGHRS and CDR2 is YFSETQ. The CDR3 nucleotides are TGCGCCAGCAGCTCCTACTCGACAGGGCAGACAGATACGCAGTATTTT. Translation gives CASSSYSTGQTDTQYF. Full variable domain (rest looked up from reference TRBV5-1 and TRBJ2-3): KAGVTQTPRYLIKTRGQQVTLSCSPISGHRSVSWYQQTPGQGLQFLFEYFSETQRNKGNFPGRFSGRQFSNSRSEMNVSTLELGDSALYLCASSSYSTGQTDTQYFGPGTRLTVL.

V usage is TRBV3-1 (or the pseudogene TRBV3-2) and J usage is TRBJ2-5; tentatively, D is TRBD1 (6 bases). V lost 1 base and J lost 4, with 10 bases in between. The CDR3 covers 14 residues. From germline, CDR1 is LGHDT and CDR2 YNNKEL (reference sequence). The CDR3 nucleotides are TGTGCCAGCAGCCAAGGGGGACATAGAGAGACCCAGTACTTC. This gives the protein CASSQGGHRETQYF.

V is TRBV6-1 and J is TRBJ2-7, with 9 bases that match TRBD2. The germline V gene encodes CDR1 MNHNS and CDR2 SASEGT. CDR3 length: 14 residues. Trimming removed 1 base from V and 6 bases from J; junction bases left unmatched: 4. The CDR3 protein is CASSEVELAGEQYF. CDR3 DNA sequence: TGTGCCAGCAGTGAAGTTGAACTAGCGGGCGAGCAGTACTTC.